The next 18 T cell receptor beta chains were all read from a single sample in a study of identifying expanded T cells in peripheral blood. Repertoires were generated with immunoSEQ multiplex PCR, while TCRdb's copy carries only in-frame clones and drops some. The sample lists tens of thousands of clones, about 91% occurring once. Sequencing was carried out using blood. Receptor source: a person aged 18 to 70 in good health.

The V and J genes are TRBV4-1 and TRBJ1-5, with D unresolved. Germline CDR1 reads MGHRA; CDR2 reads YSYEKL. Trimming removed 0 bases at V and 5 bases at J, with 5 bases between. The CDR3 is made up of 13 amino acids. In nucleotides, the CDR3 is TGCGCCAGCAGCCAAGATGGACATCAGCCCCAGCATTTT. Its protein product is CASSQDGHQPQHF.

The chain employs TRBV9 and TRBJ1-2; 7 positions match TRBD1. The trim removed 0 bases at V and 4 bases at J, leaving 6 bases unmatched. The CDR3 has 15 amino acids. Germline CDR1 SGDLS, CDR2 YYNGEE. The chain's CDR3 is CASSVGDSPSYGYTF. The DNA of the CDR3 is TGTGCCAGCAGCGTAGGGGACAGCCCATCCTATGGCTACACCTTC.

Written as DNA, the CDR3 is TGCGCCAGCAGCCCCAATTTAAGGGAAGGCAATGAGCAGTTCTTC. Its translation is CASSPNLREGNEQFF. The V and J genes are TRBV5-1 and TRBJ2-1; D uncertain. The CDR3 has 15 amino acids. Germline V gene data show CDR1 as SGHRS and CDR2 as YFSETQ. V shed 4 bases and J shed 6 bases, with 17 bases lying between them.

The chain has TRBV27 and TRBJ2-6; D unclear. CDR1 is MNHEY and CDR2 is SMNVEV in the germline V gene (reference sequence). V shed 2 bases and J shed 0 bases, with 2 bases lying between them. The CDR3 covers 14 residues. DNA of the CDR3: TGTGCCAGCAGTTTACTCTCTGGGGCCAACGTCCTGACTTTC. Residues: CASSLLSGANVLTF.

This clone has a handful of counts. The chain couples TRBV2 to TRBJ1-5, with a tentative D call TRBD1 (5 bases). The germline V gene encodes CDR1 SNHLY and CDR2 FYNNEI. Trimming left V 4 bases short and J 12 bases short, with 13 bases between. This CDR3 region has 12 residues. CDR3 in amino acids: CASSVSGTLQHF. In DNA, the CDR3 is TGTGCCAGCAGTGTCTCCGGGACGCTCCAGCATTTT.

V usage is TRBV6-4 and J usage is TRBJ2-3, with a tentative D call TRBD2 (5 bases). The CDR3 is 14 amino acids. The germline V gene has CDR1 MRHNA and CDR2 SNTAGT. The ends were cut back, 5 bases at V and 1 base at J, with 10 bases in the middle. This chain's CDR3 is CASSREAGTDTQYF. CDR3 DNA: TGTGCCAGCAGTCGGGAAGCGGGCACAGATACGCAGTATTTT.

The chain carries TRBV5-1 and TRBJ2-7, with D perhaps being TRBD1 or TRBD2 (6 bases each). Germline CDR1 reads SGHRS; CDR2 reads YFSETQ. The CDR3 contains 15 residues. V was pared by 4 bases and J by 2 bases, with 16 bases between. For the CDR3, the DNA is TGCGCCAGCAGCAGAGTCGGGGGCTCCGCCTACGAGCAGTACTTC. It translates to CASSRVGGSAYEQYF.

This clone appeared a single time. The chain links TRBV19 to TRBJ2-5, with D possibly matching TRBD1 (5 bases). The end of the DNA is better explained by TRBJ2-7, so the J call may be wrong. This CDR3 spans 16 amino acids. Germline V gene data show CDR1 as LNHDA and CDR2 as SQIVND (reference sequence). The CDR3 DNA sequence: TGTGCCAGTAGTATAACTCTCGCAGGGATCTTCCACGAGCAGTACTTC. Protein product: CASSITLAGIFHEQYF.

The chain carries TRBV10-1 and TRBJ2-7, with 11 bases matching TRBD1. Germline assignment: CDR1 WNHNN and CDR2 SYGVQD (reference sequence). Trimming cost V 3 bases and J 4 bases; bases outside gene matches: 8. The length of the CDR3 is 16 residues. The DNA for the CDR3 is TGCGCCAGCAGTGACCCCGGGACAGGGGGTATGTACGAGCAGTACTTC. Translating it yields CASSDPGTGGMYEQYF.

The rearrangement links TRBV7-2 to TRBJ2-2; TRBD1 is a possible D gene (7 bases). CDR1 and CDR2 (germline): SGHTA, FQGNSA. With 5 bases removed from V and 3 bases from J, the gap between germline ends came to 13 bases. There are 15 residues in the CDR3. CDR3 loop: CASSLTGEDTGELFF. Written as DNA, the CDR3 is TGTGCCAGCAGCCTCACAGGGGAGGACACCGGGGAGCTGTTTTTT.

The chain links TRBV6-5 to TRBJ1-3, with 7 bases lining up with TRBD1. Germline-derived CDR1 and CDR2 are MNHEY and SVGAGI. Losses at the gene ends were 8 bases for V and 2 bases for J; bases not matched to a gene: 6. The CDR3 is 14 amino acids. The CDR3, as DNA: TGTGCCAGCTCCATACAGGGGACTGGAAACACCATATATTTT. Encoded protein: CASSIQGTGNTIYF.

This chain links TRBV7-9 with TRBJ2-7; unclear D gene. Looked up from germline, CDR1 is SEHNR and CDR2 is FQNEAQ (reference sequence). The CDR3 runs 13 residues. Trimming took 2 bases from V and 5 from J, leaving 10 bases between them. In DNA form, the CDR3 reads TGTGCCAGCAGCTTAACGACTTACCACGAGCAGTACTTC. Translated: CASSLTTYHEQYF.

The chain carries TRBV15 and TRBJ2-7; tentatively, D is TRBD2 (7 bases). The CDR3 covers 15 residues. V shed 3 bases and J shed 6 bases, with 18 bases lying between them. Germline CDR1 is LNHNV and CDR2 is YYDKDF (reference sequence). The CDR3 is CATSSTPWGGSEQYF. The CDR3, as DNA: TGTGCCACCAGCAGCACCCCGTGGGGGGGCTCCGAGCAGTACTTC.

This clone appeared a single time. The chain carries TRBV11-2 and TRBJ2-5; TRBD2 might be the D (5 bases). Between the trimmed V and J ends, which lost 5 bases and 5 bases, there was a span of 9 bases. The CDR3 length is 12 residues. Germline assignment: CDR1 SGHAT and CDR2 FQNNGV. Written as DNA, the CDR3 is TGTGCCAGCAGCCTCGGGATGGAGACCCAGTACTTC. This encodes CASSLGMETQYF.

The chain links TRBV13 to TRBJ2-3; D not resolved. Germline V gene data show CDR1 as PRHDT and CDR2 as FYEKMQ (reference sequence). This CDR3 is built from 14 residues. Trimming removed 5 bases from V and 2 bases from J, with 11 bases in between. This CDR3 is CASSPRDNTDTQYF. The DNA of the CDR3 is TGTGCCAGCAGCCCCCGTGATAACACAGATACGCAGTATTTT.

The chain employs TRBV19 and TRBJ2-2, with TRBD1 matching over 7 bases. V gave up 2 bases and J gave up 8 bases; unmatched junction bases: 5. The CDR3 totals 14 residues. In germline, CDR1 is LNHDA, CDR2 SQIVND (reference sequence). CDR3 coding DNA: TGTGCCAGTAGTATATCGGACAGGCCAGGGGAGCTGTTTTTT. It yields the protein CASSISDRPGELFF.

J is TRBJ2-7 and V is TRBV6-1; tentative D call: TRBD1 (6 bases). Germline values: CDR1 MNHNS, CDR2 SASEGT. Trimming took off 1 base at V and 4 bases at J, with 20 bases between the two ends. The CDR3 loop spans 17 amino acids. This CDR3 reads CASSEGGLRGRGYEQYF. As DNA, the CDR3 is TGTGCCAGCAGTGAAGGAGGACTTAGGGGGAGAGGGTACGAGCAGTACTTC.

The V gene is TRBV9, the J gene TRBJ2-7, with D possibly TRBD2 on 6 matching bases. Trimming stripped 0 bases from V and 1 base from J, with 14 bases between. In germline, CDR1 is SGDLS, CDR2 YYNGEE. The CDR3 consists of 16 residues. The CDR3 coding sequence is TGTGCCAGCAGCGTAGCCGCCGGGGGAGGATCCTACGAGCAGTACTTC. Translated, it gives CASSVAAGGGSYEQYF.